Each of the 18 T cell receptor beta chains below was sequenced from the same sample in a study of post-analysis software for immune sequencing data. Study-level points and caveats: Roughly 5 TRBV segments (TRBV5-6, TRBV5-1 and TRBV20-1 among them) occurred more frequently in patients than in controls.

Prepared libraries of TCR beta cDNA carried unique molecular identifiers. TCRdb re-called the PCR reads through MiXCR, storing one row per CDR3 protein. The sample contains 250,000 to 300,000 distinct CDR3 sequences, roughly a third of which appear only once. Their target antigens are unknown. Sequenced input: blood. Receptor source: a girl aged 10 to 17 with multiple sclerosis.

Regarding this clonotype: A much larger clone differs by one base, so this may be a read error. The CDR3 sequence: CASSFAGTEETQYF. In DNA, the CDR3 is TGTGCCAGCAGCTTTGCCGGGACAGAAGAGACCCAGTACTTC. The rearrangement uses TRBV7-8 and TRBJ2-5, with 7 bases aligning to TRBD1. Trimming at V came to 3 bases and at J to 3 bases, leaving 4 bases not matched to a gene. The germline CDR1 and CDR2 sequences are SGHVS and FQNEAQ. The CDR3 runs 14 residues.

This clonotype was picked up many times. Here the CDR3 reads CASSTRTSQVVHEQFF. CDR3 bases: TGTGCCAGCAGCACCCGGACAAGCCAAGTAGTCCATGAGCAGTTCTTC. The chain employs TRBV21-1 and TRBJ2-1; the D call in the table, TRBD2, was not verified against the DNA. TRBV21-1 corresponds to a pseudogene. The CDR3 extends over 16 amino acids.

About this clonotype itself: A much larger clone differs by one base, so this may be a read error. The chain uses TRBV7-2 and TRBJ2-5; D unresolved. V lost 5 bases to trimming and J lost 5 bases, with 12 bases between them. Germline CDR1 is SGHTA and CDR2 is FQGNSA. The CDR3 length is 13 residues. CDR3 in DNA: TGTGCCAGCAGCGCAGAGTTAGGTGAGACCCAGTACTTC. Translation gives CASSAELGETQYF.

This clonotype showed up many times. V and J are TRBV12-1 and TRBJ2-5; the table's D call, TRBD2, was not checked against the DNA. TRBV12-1 is tagged as a pseudogene. This CDR3 region has 15 residues. Here the CDR3 DNA reads TGTGCCAGCAGCGCCGCTAGCGGGGGGCGTGAGACCCAGTACTTC. Translated: CASSAASGGRETQYF.

V and J are TRBV12-3 or TRBV12-4 and TRBJ1-2; D gene ambiguous. V was cut by 0 bases and J by 0 bases, with 11 bases left in between. The CDR3 consists of 16 residues. CDR3 amino acids: CASSLATNPTNYGYTF. DNA for the CDR3: TGTGCCAGCAGTTTAGCGACAAATCCTACTAACTATGGCTACACCTTC.

This clonotype was seen a handful of times. A much larger clone lies one base from this, so it may be a read error. The chain combines TRBV3-1 with TRBJ1-1; D gene uncertain. Looked up from germline, CDR1 is LGHDT and CDR2 is YNNKEL (reference sequence). The CDR3 has 14 amino acids. Here the CDR3 reads CASGQNQGNTEAFF. As DNA, the CDR3 is TGTGCCAGCGGCCAAAACCAAGGGAACACTGAAGCTTTCTTT.

This clonotype appeared many times. The gene calls are TRBV7-9 and TRBJ2-3; 7 positions agree with TRBD2. This CDR3 region has 16 residues. Germline CDR1 reads SEHNR; CDR2 reads FQNEAQ (reference sequence). After removal of 0 bases from V and 3 bases from J, the junction contained 6 bases not matched to a gene. In nucleotides, the CDR3 is TGTGCCAGCAGCTTAGCGGGCGGGAGAAGGACAGATACGCAGTATTTT. Translated, it gives CASSLAGGRRTDTQYF.

As concerns this clonotype: A read error may be the cause here, since a much bigger clone is one base away. This rearrangement joins TRBV3-1 to TRBJ2-1, with 11 bases aligning to TRBD2. CDR1 is LGHDT, CDR2 YNNKEL, per germline (reference sequence). The CDR3 length is 16 residues. After removal of 0 bases from V and 13 bases from J, the junction contained 11 bases not matched to a gene. The CDR3 DNA is TGTGCCAGCAGCCAAGATAGGACTAGCGGGTCTGAGACCCAGTTCTTC. Translation: CASSQDRTSGSETQFF.

This sequence joins TRBV13 and TRBJ2-7; D not certain. V was clipped by 5 bases and J by 4 bases, with 15 bases between them. Germline CDR1 reads PRHDT; CDR2 reads FYEKMQ (reference sequence). The CDR3 has 14 residues. The CDR3 nucleotides are TGTGCCAGCAGCGCCACGGGTTTGGCGTACGAGCAGTACTTC. It translates to CASSATGLAYEQYF.

Comment on this clonotype: Germline is not matched at one junction end, which may reflect a read error. V is TRBV7-9 and J is TRBJ1-4, with D uncertain. The CDR3 extends over 16 amino acids. Germline CDR1 SEHNR, CDR2 FQNEAQ (reference sequence). This CDR3 is CASSRNHGATNEKRFF. The CDR3 DNA reads as TGTGCCAGCAGCCGAAATCACGGTGCAACTAATGAAAAACGGTTTTTT.

The genes are TRBV15 and TRBJ2-3; 7 bases match TRBD1. The CDR3 runs 16 residues. With 1 base clipped from V and 2 bases from J, the junction kept 6 bases outside the gene matches. Per the germline V gene, CDR1 is LNHNV and CDR2 is YYDKDF (reference sequence). The CDR3 spells CATSRAGDSYTDTQYF. CDR3 coding DNA: TGTGCCACCAGCAGAGCCGGGGACAGCTACACAGATACGCAGTATTTT.

Many counts were recorded for this clonotype. The rearrangement links TRBV6-5 to TRBJ1-2; D not resolved. Germline V lookup: CDR1 MNHEY, CDR2 SVGAGI. Trimming shortened V by 2 bases and J by 8 bases, and 24 bases separated the two germline ends. This CDR3 region has 17 residues. CDR3 protein: CASSYQFYPVYRRGYTF. The CDR3 bases are TGTGCCAGCAGTTACCAGTTTTATCCTGTGTATCGCCGCGGCTACACCTTC.

V usage is TRBV5-1 and J usage is TRBJ2-1, with 10 bases fitting TRBD2. Germline V gene data show CDR1 as SGHRS and CDR2 as YFSETQ. The CDR3 totals 16 residues. Trimming took 2 bases from V and 6 from J; bases not matched to a gene: 8. The CDR3 DNA is TGCGCCAGCAGCTTACTAGCGGGGAGTCCACTCAATGAGCAGTTCTTC. The encoded protein is CASSLLAGSPLNEQFF.

Of note for this clonotype: It may be a read error: a sequence one base away is much more abundant. The chain employs TRBV15 and TRBJ2-3, with D possibly TRBD1 on 5 matching bases. Matching the DNA end better, TRBJ1-5 makes the J call doubtful. Germline V gives CDR1 LNHNV, CDR2 YYDKDF (reference sequence). The CDR3 contains 15 residues. The CDR3 nucleotides are TGTGCCACCAGCAGAGGGGGGGGAGTAACAGATACGCAGCATTTT. Translation: CATSRGGGVTDTQHF.

This chain uses TRBV20-1 with TRBJ1-5; 12 bases are a match to TRBD1. The CDR3 totals 19 residues. V shed 1 base, J shed 3 bases, and the junction held 13 bases outside the gene matches. Germline V CDR1 and CDR2: DFQATT, SNEGSKA (reference sequence). The CDR3, as DNA: TGCAGTGCTAGAGTCGTGAGGGACAGGGGGCGCGAAGCCAATCAGCCCCAGCATTTT. It specifies CSARVVRDRGREANQPQHF.

The rearrangement links TRBV6-5 to TRBJ2-7; D may be TRBD2 (7 bases). Trimming took 6 bases from V and 4 from J, leaving 13 bases between them. Germline CDR1 is MNHEY and CDR2 is SVGAGI. CDR3 size: 13 residues. Written as DNA, the CDR3 is TGTGCCAGCAGCTGGACTAGGGGGTACGAGCAGTACTTC. As protein: CASSWTRGYEQYF.

This clonotype has only a few counts. The genes are TRBV5-6 and TRBJ1-6, with D tentatively TRBD1 (5 bases). Trimming removed 4 bases from V and 7 bases from J, with 15 bases in between. CDR3 size: 15 residues. The germline gives CDR1 SGHDT, CDR2 YYEEEE. This CDR3 reads CASSRGGRSNSPLHF. CDR3 sequence (DNA): TGTGCCAGCAGCCGGGGGGGAAGAAGCAATTCACCCCTCCACTTT.

As concerns this clonotype: A much larger clone lies one base from this, so it may be a read error. Here the CDR3 DNA reads TGTGCCAGCATCTTTGCCCAGGGCGGTGAGCACTTCTTC. Amino acids: CASIFAQGGEHFF. The gene calls are TRBV7-9 and TRBJ2-1, with D tentatively TRBD1 (5 bases). Looked up from germline, CDR1 is SEHNR and CDR2 is FQNEAQ (reference sequence). CDR3 size: 13 residues.